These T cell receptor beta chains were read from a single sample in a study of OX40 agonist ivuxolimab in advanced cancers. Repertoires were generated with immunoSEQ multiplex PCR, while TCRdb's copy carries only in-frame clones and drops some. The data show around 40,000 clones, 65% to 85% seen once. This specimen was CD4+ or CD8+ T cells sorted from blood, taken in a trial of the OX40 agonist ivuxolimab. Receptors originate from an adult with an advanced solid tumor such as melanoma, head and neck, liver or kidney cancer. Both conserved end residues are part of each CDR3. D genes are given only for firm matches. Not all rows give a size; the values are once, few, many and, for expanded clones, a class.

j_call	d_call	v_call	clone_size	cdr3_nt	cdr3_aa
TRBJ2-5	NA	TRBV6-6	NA	TGTGCCAGCAGTTACTTAGTAGGGGGAGAGGAGACCCAGTACTTC	CASSYLVGGEETQYF
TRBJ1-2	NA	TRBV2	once	TGTGCCAGCAGCGCTACAGGGATTGGCTACACCTTC	CASSATGIGYTF
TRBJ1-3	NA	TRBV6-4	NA	TGTGCCAGCAGTTACATGAGCTCTGGAAACACCATATATTTT	CASSYMSSGNTIYF
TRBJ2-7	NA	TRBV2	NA	TGTGCCGGGAGGACAGACTACTACGAGCAGTACTTC	CAGRTDYYEQYF
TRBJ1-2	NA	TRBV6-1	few	TGTGCCAGCATGGGGGCATTCTTTGGCTACACCTTC	CASMGAFFGYTF
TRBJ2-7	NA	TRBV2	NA	TGTGCCAGCAACACAGCGGTCAGATACGAGCAGTACTTC	CASNTAVRYEQYF
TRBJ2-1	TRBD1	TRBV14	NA	TGTGCCAGCAGCAAAACCGGCAGGGGGCGAAATGAGCAGTTCTTC	CASSKTGRGRNEQFF
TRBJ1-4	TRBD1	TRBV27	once	TGTGCCAGCAGTTACAGGGGAGCTAATGAAAAACTGTTTTTT	CASSYRGANEKLFF
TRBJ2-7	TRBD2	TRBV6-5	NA	TGTGCCAGCAGAAGGCTAGGTGCGGGAGAACACGAGCAGTACTTC	CASRRLGAGEHEQYF
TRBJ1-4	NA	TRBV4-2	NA	TGTGCCAGCAGCCTCAGTGCAACTAATGAAAAACTGTTTTTT	CASSLSATNEKLFF
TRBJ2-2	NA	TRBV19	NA	TGTGCCAGTACCCAAGGAACGAACACCGGGGAGCTGTTTTTT	CASTQGTNTGELFF
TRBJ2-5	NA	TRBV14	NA	TGTGCCAGCAATAACGGACGTCCCCAAGAGACCCAGTACTTC	CASNNGRPQETQYF
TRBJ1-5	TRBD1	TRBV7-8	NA	TGTGCCAGCAGCCTAGGGACAGGGGTCTCACGCAATCAGCCCCAGCATTTT	CASSLGTGVSRNQPQHF
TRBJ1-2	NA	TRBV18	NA	TGTGCCAGCTCACCGAGACAGATCTATGGCTACACCTTC	CASSPRQIYGYTF